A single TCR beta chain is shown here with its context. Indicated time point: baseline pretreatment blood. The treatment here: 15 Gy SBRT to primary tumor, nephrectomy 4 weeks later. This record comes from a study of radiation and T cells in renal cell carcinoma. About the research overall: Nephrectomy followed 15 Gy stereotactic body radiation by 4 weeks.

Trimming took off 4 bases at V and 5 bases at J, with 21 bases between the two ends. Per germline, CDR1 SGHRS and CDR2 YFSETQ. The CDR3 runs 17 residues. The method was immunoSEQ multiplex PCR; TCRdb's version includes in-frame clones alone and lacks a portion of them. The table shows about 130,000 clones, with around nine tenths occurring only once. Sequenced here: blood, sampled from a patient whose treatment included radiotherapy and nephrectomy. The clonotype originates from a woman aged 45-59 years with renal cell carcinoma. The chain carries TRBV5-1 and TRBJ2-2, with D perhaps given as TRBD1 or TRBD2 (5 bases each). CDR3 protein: CASSPLPGTGGTGELFF. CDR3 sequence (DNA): TGCGCCAGCAGCCCCCTCCCCGGGACCGGCGGAACCGGGGAGCTGTTTTTT.